Each of the 21 T cell receptor beta chains below was sequenced from the same sample in a study of CD8+ T cells in alopecia areata. Extracted RNA was reverse transcribed, and the resulting cDNA served as sequencing template. Method: immunoSEQ multiplex PCR; TCRdb's copy keeps in-frame clones and lacks some. The top ten clones hold 4% to 5.5% of a sample with 150,000 to 200,000 clones, 45% to 60% of them seen once. The sequenced sample consisted of CD4+ T cells sorted from blood. These receptor sequences come from a human donor in good health.

This clone was recorded a few times. The chain carries TRBV11-1 and TRBJ1-1; D is possibly TRBD1 (5 bases). V lost 2 bases and J 4 bases, leaving 14 bases between the germline ends. The germline CDR1 and CDR2 sequences are SGHAT and FQDESV (reference sequence). This CDR3 has 15 residues. The CDR3 region is CASSLNPSGVTEAFF. CDR3 nucleotides: TGTGCCAGCAGCTTAAATCCTTCGGGGGTCACTGAAGCTTTCTTT.

Only a few counts were recorded for this clone. The V call is TRBV29-1, the J call TRBJ2-5; 8 bases fit TRBD1. The germline gives CDR1 SQVTM, CDR2 ANQGSEA. V lost 7 bases to trimming and J lost 7 bases; unmatched junction nucleotides: 11. The CDR3 consists of 13 residues. This CDR3 is CSGDTGGSGTQYF. The CDR3 DNA follows: TGCAGCGGAGACACAGGGGGGTCAGGGACCCAGTACTTC.

This clone was observed a single time. The chain recombines TRBV25-1 with TRBJ1-2, with D hard to call. The CDR3 is made up of 14 amino acids. CDR1 is MGHDK and CDR2 is SYGVNS in the germline V gene. Trimming left V 2 bases short and J 8 bases short, with 15 bases between. The CDR3, as DNA: TGTGCCAGCAGTGAACGCGGGTGGGAGCGAGGCTACACCTTC. This translates into CASSERGWERGYTF.

This clone was observed a few times. The chain links TRBV29-1 to TRBJ2-7; D gene uncertain. Trimming took off 6 bases at V and 2 bases at J, with 17 bases between the two ends. The CDR3 is 14 amino acids. Germline V gene data show CDR1 as SQVTM and CDR2 as ANQGSEA. The CDR3 sequence is CSVTGPRTTYEQYF. DNA of the CDR3: TGCAGCGTAACCGGGCCTAGAACAACCTACGAGCAGTACTTC.

This clone was seen only a few times. The chain carries TRBV5-1 and TRBJ2-3; D remains unclear. Germline values: CDR1 SGHRS, CDR2 YFSETQ. V was trimmed by 5 bases and J by 5 bases, leaving 15 bases between them. This CDR3 has 14 amino acids. CDR3 loop: CASRSTSSGDTQYF. The CDR3 DNA is TGCGCCAGCAGATCGACGTCGTCCGGAGATACGCAGTATTTT.

This clone was detected only a few times. Other DNA sequences of this sample code for an identical CDR3. The rearrangement uses TRBV2 and TRBJ1-2; no definite D call. The CDR3 loop spans 12 amino acids. The V end was cut by 6 bases, the J end by 2 bases, with 7 bases between. Germline lookup yields CDR1 SNHLY and CDR2 FYNNEI. This chain's CDR3 is CASSTSNYGYTF. The CDR3 DNA reads TGTGCCAGCAGCACTTCCAACTATGGCTACACCTTC.

The chain combines TRBV29-1 with TRBJ2-5, with 10 bases lining up with TRBD2. The J call may not be correct, given that the DNA end is closer to TRBJ2-7. Germline V lookup: CDR1 SQVTM, CDR2 ANQGSEA. CDR3 length equals 14 residues. For the CDR3, the DNA is TGCAGCGTTGAAACTAGCGGGAACTCCTACGAGCAGTACTTC. This gives the protein CSVETSGNSYEQYF.

V and J are TRBV29-1 and TRBJ1-1; 9 bases match TRBD1. The CDR3 is made up of 14 amino acids. With 7 bases clipped from V and 0 bases from J, the junction kept 6 bases outside the gene matches. CDR1 is SQVTM, CDR2 ANQGSEA, per germline. CDR3 in DNA: TGCAGCGCTGACGGACAGGGGATGAACACTGAAGCTTTCTTT. It yields the protein CSADGQGMNTEAFF.

This clone was seen more than once but under ten times. The J gene is TRBJ2-1, the V gene TRBV5-1; no reliable D call. CDR3 length: 14 residues. Deletions cut 4 bases from V and 5 bases from J, with 13 bases between. Germline lookup yields CDR1 SGHRS and CDR2 YFSETQ. The CDR3 DNA reads TGCGCCAGCAGCGCAGAAGGTCCTAACAATGAGCAGTTCTTC. This codes for CASSAEGPNNEQFF.

This rearrangement joins TRBV29-1 to TRBJ2-2, with 9 bases identical to TRBD1. The CDR3 spans 14 residues. Unmatched junction bases numbered 8, after V lost 7 bases and J lost 5 bases. Germline CDR1 SQVTM, CDR2 ANQGSEA. The CDR3 sequence is CSGLGQGLTGELFF. In DNA form, the CDR3 reads TGCAGCGGGCTGGGACAGGGTTTAACCGGGGAGCTGTTTTTT.

The chain is built from TRBV29-1 and TRBJ2-1; D is ambiguous. The CDR3 runs 14 residues. CDR1 and CDR2 from the germline V gene are SQVTM and ANQGSEA. V gave up 4 bases and J gave up 0 bases, with 10 bases separating them. The CDR3 DNA reads as TGCAGCGTTGGAACGCCCAGCTCCTACAATGAGCAGTTCTTC. This translates into CSVGTPSSYNEQFF.

This clone was counted a single time. CDR3 in amino acids: CSYYPLPGQGRTEAFF. CDR3 nucleotide sequence: TGCAGCTATTACCCTTTACCGGGACAGGGAAGAACTGAAGCTTTCTTT. The chain has TRBV29-1 and TRBJ1-1; 9 positions match TRBD1. The CDR3 sequence is 16 residues long. Per germline, CDR1 SQVTM and CDR2 ANQGSEA. The ends lost 8 bases at V and 5 bases at J; junction bases unmatched: 18.

This clone was seen a few times. The chain has TRBV7-3 and TRBJ2-3; maybe TRBD2 (5 bases). The germline gives CDR1 SGHTA, CDR2 FQGTGA. V was clipped by 5 bases and J by 3 bases, with 6 bases between them. The CDR3 is made up of 12 amino acids. The CDR3 nucleotides are TGTGCCAGCAGCCCGGGGACAGATACGCAGTATTTT. Translation gives CASSPGTDTQYF.

This chain uses TRBV6-5 with TRBJ2-1; 8 nucleotides align to TRBD1. Trimming removed 2 bases from V and 1 base from J; junction bases left unmatched: 1. This CDR3 is built from 15 residues. The germline V gene encodes CDR1 MNHEY and CDR2 SVGAGI. The CDR3 reads CASSYRDRSYNEQFF. CDR3 coding DNA: TGTGCCAGCAGTTACCGGGACAGGTCCTACAATGAGCAGTTCTTC.

The chain recombines TRBV4-1 with TRBJ2-1; no definite D call. This CDR3 region has 15 residues. Per germline, CDR1 MGHRA and CDR2 YSYEKL. Trimming removed 0 bases at V and 8 bases at J, with 14 bases between. The CDR3 reads CASSQDEARPYEQFF. Here the CDR3 DNA reads TGCGCCAGCAGCCAAGATGAAGCCCGCCCCTATGAGCAGTTCTTC.

The V gene is TRBV11-2, the J gene TRBJ1-5, with unresolved D. Per the germline V gene, CDR1 is SGHAT and CDR2 is FQNNGV. V dropped 1 base and J dropped 1 base, with 2 bases sitting between them. This CDR3 has 13 residues. The CDR3 nucleotides are TGTGCCAGCAGCTTAGCGAGCAATCAGCCCCAGCATTTT. Translated: CASSLASNQPQHF.

J is TRBJ1-2 and V is TRBV15; possible D gene TRBD1, 6 bases. The CDR3 is 15 amino acids. Germline CDR1 and CDR2: LNHNV and YYDKDF (reference sequence). V shed 2 bases and J shed 5 bases, with 15 bases lying between them. The CDR3 bases are TGTGCCACCAGCAGAATACAGGGAGATGATTATGGCTACACCTTC. It codes for CATSRIQGDDYGYTF.

The chain employs TRBV9 and TRBJ2-1; 11 bases line up with TRBD2. CDR1 SGDLS and CDR2 YYNGEE come from the germline V gene. The J segment lost 12 bases and the V segment lost 0 bases, leaving 11 bases of the junction unmatched. There are 16 residues in the CDR3. CDR3 loop: CASSVAVTSGSASQFF. The CDR3 bases are TGTGCCAGCAGCGTAGCGGTCACTAGCGGGAGTGCGTCGCAGTTCTTC.

The chain combines TRBV5-6 with TRBJ1-5, with a possible D match to TRBD1 (6 bases). The CDR3 totals 14 residues. In germline, CDR1 is SGHDT, CDR2 YYEEEE. Trimming removed 4 bases from V and 3 bases from J, with 11 bases in between. The CDR3 loop is CASSTQGANQPQHF. The CDR3 DNA is TGTGCCAGCAGCACACAGGGCGCCAATCAGCCCCAGCATTTT.

This rearrangement joins TRBV10-3 to TRBJ2-5; 8 bases align to TRBD2. This CDR3 spans 11 amino acids. Trimming took 10 bases from V and 9 from J; bases not matched to a gene: 7. Germline-derived CDR1 and CDR2 are ENHRY and SYGVKD. This chain's CDR3 is CATAGGAAQYF. As DNA, the CDR3 is TGTGCCACCGCGGGGGGAGCGGCCCAGTACTTC.

The chain couples TRBV7-9 to TRBJ2-5, with D perhaps matching TRBD2 (5 bases). The length of the CDR3 is 11 residues. Between the trimmed V and J ends, which lost 6 bases and 5 bases, there was a span of 7 bases. Germline V gene sequence: CDR1 SEHNR, CDR2 FQNEAQ (reference sequence). CDR3 in DNA: TGTGCCAGCAGGTCGGGGGAGACCCAGTACTTC. It codes for CASRSGETQYF. Complete variable domain (other parts from reference TRBV7-9 and TRBJ2-5): DTGVSQNPRHKITKRGQNVTFRCDPISEHNRLYWYRQTLGQGPEFLTYFQNEAQLEKSRLLSDRFSAERPKGSFSTLEIQRTEQGDSAMYLCASRSGETQYFGPGTRLLVL.